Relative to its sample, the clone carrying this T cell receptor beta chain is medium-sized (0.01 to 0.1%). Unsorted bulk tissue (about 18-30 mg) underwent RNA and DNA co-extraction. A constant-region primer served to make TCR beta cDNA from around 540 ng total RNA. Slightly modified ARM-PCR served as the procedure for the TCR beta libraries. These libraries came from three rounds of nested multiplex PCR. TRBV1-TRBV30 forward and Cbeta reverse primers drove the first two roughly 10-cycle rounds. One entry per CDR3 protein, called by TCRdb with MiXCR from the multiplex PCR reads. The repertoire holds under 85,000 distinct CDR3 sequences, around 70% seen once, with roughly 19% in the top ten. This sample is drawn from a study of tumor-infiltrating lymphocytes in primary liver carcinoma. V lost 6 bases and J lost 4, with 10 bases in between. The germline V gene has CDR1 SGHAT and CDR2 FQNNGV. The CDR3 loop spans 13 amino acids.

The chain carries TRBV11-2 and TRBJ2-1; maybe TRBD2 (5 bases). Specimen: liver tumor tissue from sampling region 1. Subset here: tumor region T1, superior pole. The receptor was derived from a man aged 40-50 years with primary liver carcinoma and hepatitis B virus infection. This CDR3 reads CASREVGYNEQFF. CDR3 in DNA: TGTGCCAGCAGGGAGGTGGGGTACAATGAGCAGTTCTTC.